Each of the 6 T cell receptor beta chains below was sequenced from the same sample in a study of blood T cell repertoires in COVID-19. TCRdb's copy holds only in-frame clones and misses some; the assay was immunoSEQ multiplex PCR. The repertoire holds roughly 120,000 clones, with 60% to 80% as singletons. Sequencing was performed on peripheral blood. All receptors come from a woman of 80 years or more with active or convalescent COVID-19.

J is TRBJ1-2 and V is TRBV6-6; a possible D gene is TRBD1 (6 bases). The CDR3 sequence is 14 residues long. V lost 0 bases and J lost 3, with 8 bases in between. Germline CDR1 is MNHNY and CDR2 is SVGAGI (reference sequence). The CDR3 nucleotides read TGTGCCAGCAGTTACTCGGGACAATACTATGGCTACACCTTC. It translates to CASSYSGQYYGYTF.

The chain uses TRBV14 and TRBJ1-5, with D perhaps matching TRBD1 (6 bases). Trimming removed 1 base at V and 0 bases at J, with 25 bases between. The CDR3 runs 21 residues. From germline, CDR1 is SGHDN and CDR2 FVKESK. CDR3 region: CASSQGSPRRGYRVSNQPQHF. CDR3 nucleotides: TGTGCCAGCAGCCAAGGGAGCCCACGTCGGGGATACAGGGTTAGCAATCAGCCCCAGCATTTT.

This clone has just one count. The CDR3, as DNA: TGTGCCAGCAGCCGGACCTTTGGCGGGAGCGATTACTCCTACGAGCAGTACTTC. Translation: CASSRTFGGSDYSYEQYF. The chain has TRBV3-1 (or the pseudogene TRBV3-2) and TRBJ2-7; 7 bases fit TRBD2. The V segment lost 4 bases and the J segment 0 bases; nucleotides outside the gene matches: 15. The CDR3 is 18 amino acids. Germline lookup yields CDR1 LGHDT and CDR2 YNNKEL (reference sequence).

The J gene is TRBJ2-1, the V gene TRBV2; TRBD2 might be the D (5 bases). Germline V gene lookup returns CDR1 SNHLY and CDR2 FYNNEI. V was shortened by 4 bases and J by 8 bases, with 18 bases between the two germline ends. The CDR3 is made up of 15 amino acids. The CDR3 DNA follows: TGTGCCAGCAGTGCCTGGGAGTCGCCCCCGTATGAGCAGTTCTTC. As protein: CASSAWESPPYEQFF.

This clone was seen a few times. The junction and the germline gene differ at one end; a read error may be behind it. The V gene is TRBV5-1, the J gene TRBJ2-7; the D gene is possibly TRBD1 (6 bases). Germline assignment: CDR1 SGHRS and CDR2 YFSETQ. This CDR3 region has 14 residues. CDR3 loop: CASSLGRGSYEQYF. Here the CDR3 DNA reads TGCGCCAGCAGTTTGGGCAGGGGTTCCTACGAGCAGTACTTC.

This chain uses TRBV5-6 with TRBJ2-7; 7 positions agree with TRBD1. The trim removed 4 bases at V and 3 bases at J, leaving 4 bases unmatched. Germline loops: CDR1 SGHDT, CDR2 YYEEEE. The CDR3 is 13 residues long. The CDR3 nucleotides are TGTGCCAGCAGCCGGACAGGAAACTACGAGCAGTACTTC. It translates to CASSRTGNYEQYF.